Below are 5 T cell receptor beta chains sequenced from a single sample in a study of beta chain features in type 1 diabetes (dated by TCRdb to 2016 to 2018). The paper as a whole reports these results and caveats: In all four CD4+ subsets, TCRB CDR3 length was moderately but significantly shorter in type 1 diabetes patients.

The method behind the library was the immunoSEQ multiplex PCR assay. All of the isolated RNA was reverse transcribed with the High Capacity cDNA Reverse Transcription Kit, so expressed TCRB transcripts were sequenced. In TCRdb, the immuneACCESS table is reduced to in-frame sequences with V and J assigned. These tables do not hold every clone; where another copy was compared, an unresolved V gene accounts for under half, and the others remain unexplained. This sample comprises about 150,000 clones, 10% to 15% of them detected only once. The ten largest make up roughly 1.4% of the sample. Which antigens these TCRs recognize remains unknown. Sequenced input: central memory CD4+ T cells from blood. The receptors stem from a man younger than 30 with type 1 diabetes.

This sequence joins TRBV6-5 and TRBJ2-7; 7 bases map to TRBD2. The CDR3 has 14 residues. After removal of 0 bases from V and 7 bases from J, the junction contained 6 bases not matched to a gene. CDR1 and CDR2 (germline): MNHEY, SVGAGI. The CDR3 DNA sequence: TGTGCCAGCAGTTACTCGGGAGGGGCTGGAGAGCAGTACTTC. Protein product: CASSYSGGAGEQYF.

Concerning this clone: The sample contains more than one DNA sequence encoding this CDR3. This chain links TRBV19 with TRBJ2-3; D not resolved. Germline V gene lookup returns CDR1 LNHDA and CDR2 SQIVND (reference sequence). V was cut by 5 bases and J by 2 bases, with 5 bases left in between. The CDR3 has 12 residues. The DNA of the CDR3 is TGTGCCAGTAGTCCGACCACAGATACGCAGTATTTT. This translates into CASSPTTDTQYF.

This clone occurred a few times. The chain recombines TRBV29-1 with TRBJ1-5; D perhaps matches TRBD1 (5 bases). Per germline, CDR1 SQVTM and CDR2 ANQGSEA. V was trimmed by 5 bases and J by 4 bases, leaving 12 bases between them. This CDR3 contains 13 residues. DNA of the CDR3: TGCAGCGTTTTGCCAGGGATTAATCAGCCCCAGCATTTT. Translation: CSVLPGINQPQHF.

This clone appeared a few times. This chain uses TRBV2 with TRBJ1-2; 11 nucleotides match TRBD1. Unmatched junction bases numbered 5, after V lost 8 bases and J lost 6 bases. CDR1 is SNHLY, CDR2 FYNNEI, per germline. CDR3 length: 13 amino acids. Here the CDR3 reads CASGWTGGDGYTF. The DNA for the CDR3 is TGTGCCAGCGGATGGACAGGGGGCGATGGCTACACCTTC.

This clone came up a few times. V usage is TRBV5-1 and J usage is TRBJ2-7, with D perhaps TRBD1 or TRBD2 (5 bases each). The CDR3 has 15 residues. The V gene's germline CDR1 is SGHRS and CDR2 YFSETQ. The V end lost 0 bases, the J end lost 3 bases, and 13 bases lay between the germline ends. As DNA, the CDR3 is TGCGCCAGCAGCTTGGGGGACGGACTCCTCTACGAGCAGTACTTC. This gives the protein CASSLGDGLLYEQYF.